What follows are 2 T cell receptor beta chains derived from one specimen sequenced in a study of cytomegalovirus exposure and HLA in healthy donors. The study ran its PCR with 60 Vbeta and 13 Jbeta primers. Sequencing used immunoSEQ multiplex PCR; TCRdb keeps in-frame clones, though not all of them. The sample yields 150,000 to 200,000 clones, just over 75% seen once. Sequenced sample: PBMCs. These receptors all stem from a woman in her thirties in good health and CMV-seropositive.

This chain joins TRBV14 and TRBJ1-2; 8 nucleotides align to TRBD1. V shed 6 bases and J 4 bases; nucleotides not matched to a gene: 7. The germline V gene has CDR1 SGHDN and CDR2 FVKESK. CDR3 size: 14 residues. This chain's CDR3 is CASRGQGDVYGYTF. CDR3 DNA sequence: TGTGCCAGCAGAGGACAGGGTGACGTCTATGGCTACACCTTC.

This clone turned up a few times. This chain links TRBV25-1 with TRBJ1-2; 7 nucleotides line up with TRBD1. CDR3 length: 16 amino acids. Germline trimming cut 1 base from V and 7 bases from J; bases unmatched to any gene: 12. Germline CDR1 and CDR2: MGHDK and SYGVNS. Here the CDR3 reads CASSELVRDSGVGYTF. The CDR3 DNA reads as TGTGCCAGCAGTGAATTGGTCCGGGACAGTGGGGTTGGCTACACCTTC.